This T cell receptor (beta chain) was observed in a study of blood T cell repertoires in COVID-19. Study at large: PBMCs, B-cell-depleted T cells, or T cells provided the cDNA or gDNA that made up the material.

The germline CDR1 and CDR2 sequences are SGHAT and FQNNGV. Trimming took 1 base from V and 5 from J; bases not matched to a gene: 3. This CDR3 is 14 amino acids long. Methods used by the authors: Estimation of nucleated cell counts was performed using reference gene primer amplification. Profiled with immunoSEQ multiplex PCR; TCRdb holds only in-frame clones, not every one. Clone size and V and J calls were adopted from that table, with D and trimming inferred from the DNA. The sample gives approximately 110,000 clones, 75% to 90% of which show up once; 32% is in the top ten. The sequence was collected from a woman aged 80 or over with acute or convalescent COVID-19. This chain connects TRBV11-2 to TRBJ2-5, with 8 bases fitting TRBD1. The sample consisted of peripheral blood. The CDR3 reads CASSLGRGRETQYF. CDR3 in DNA: TGTGCCAGCAGCTTAGGCAGGGGGCGGGAGACCCAGTACTTC.